A single sample is the source of the 23 T cell receptor beta chains below, sequenced in a study of neoadjuvant anti-PD-1 for oral cavity cancer. TCRdb's copy holds only in-frame clones and misses some; the assay was immunoSEQ multiplex PCR. The top ten clones hold around 2.6% of a sample with 50,000 to 65,000 clones, around four fifths of them seen once. The material was PBMCs, obtained before nivolumab (anti-PD-1) treatment. Receptors were obtained from a person aged 40 to 85 with oral cavity squamous cell carcinoma.

This clone was recorded once. This chain connects TRBV6-1 to TRBJ1-1, with no clear D. V lost 8 bases, J lost 0 bases, and 10 bases lay in between. CDR1 is MNHNS, CDR2 SASEGT, per germline. The CDR3 covers 13 residues. DNA of the CDR3: TGTGCCAGCCGGGTGGGGTTGAACACTGAAGCTTTCTTT. It yields the protein CASRVGLNTEAFF.

The V call is TRBV5-6, the J call TRBJ2-5, with 8 bases fitting TRBD1. The CDR3 contains 16 residues. V lost 0 bases, J lost 5 bases, and 9 bases stayed unmatched. Germline V lookup: CDR1 SGHDT, CDR2 YYEEEE. The CDR3 DNA reads TGTGCCAGCAGCTTGGTCTTGACAGGGGCCAGGGAGACCCAGTACTTC. Translated, it gives CASSLVLTGARETQYF.

The chain links TRBV25-1 to TRBJ2-1; 9 nucleotides align to TRBD2. The germline CDR1 and CDR2 sequences are MGHDK and SYGVNS. Trimming at V came to 7 bases and at J to 6 bases, leaving 7 bases not matched to a gene. This CDR3 is 14 amino acids long. CDR3 amino acids: CASMSRGGRNEQFF. In DNA form, the CDR3 reads TGTGCCAGCATGTCGCGGGGGGGGCGCAATGAGCAGTTCTTC.

This clone was recorded only once. CDR3 sequence reads: CASSWGQGRAFF. CDR3 DNA: TGTGCCAGCAGTTGGGGACAGGGACGAGCTTTCTTT. The rearrangement links TRBV27 to TRBJ1-1; TRBD1 matches at 9 bases. The CDR3 has 12 amino acids. CDR1 MNHEY and CDR2 SMNVEV come from the germline V gene (reference sequence). The J segment lost 10 bases and the V segment lost 4 bases, leaving 4 bases of the junction unmatched.

The chain couples TRBV21-1 to TRBJ1-4. TRBV21-1 represents a pseudogene. The CDR3 sequence is 15 residues long. The CDR3 is CASSKALAGNEKLFF. The CDR3, as DNA: TGTGCCAGCAGCAAAGCGCTCGCCGGGAATGAAAAACTGTTTTTT.

The chain couples TRBV18 to TRBJ1-1; no reliable D call. Germline values: CDR1 KGHSH, CDR2 LQKENI. V was shortened by 6 bases and J by 4 bases, with 18 bases between the two germline ends. The CDR3 runs 15 residues. CDR3 DNA sequence: TGTGCCAGCTCCCCTAGGGTTGAGGCGCGCACTGAAGCTTTCTTT. Amino acid sequence: CASSPRVEARTEAFF.

The chain carries TRBV2 and TRBJ1-4; 8 bases map to TRBD1. The V segment lost 6 bases and the J segment 8 bases; nucleotides outside the gene matches: 11. CDR1 is SNHLY, CDR2 FYNNEI, per germline. The CDR3 consists of 15 residues. Written as DNA, the CDR3 is TGTGCCAGCAGAAAACAGGGGGTTAAGGAGGAAAAACTGTTTTTT. It translates to CASRKQGVKEEKLFF.

CDR3 loop: CASSYKGWREMNTEAFF. The DNA of the CDR3 is TGTGCCAGCAGCTATAAGGGATGGAGGGAAATGAACACTGAAGCTTTCTTT. The V and J genes are TRBV5-6 and TRBJ1-1; no reliable D call. The CDR3 runs to 17 residues. Germline V gene lookup returns CDR1 SGHDT and CDR2 YYEEEE. Deletions cut 3 bases from V and 0 bases from J, with 18 bases between.

As DNA, the CDR3 is TGTGCCAGTAGTAACCCGGGACAGGGGGCCACTGAAGCTTTCTTT. This gives the protein CASSNPGQGATEAFF. The rearrangement uses TRBV19 and TRBJ1-1, with TRBD1 identical over 12 bases. CDR1 and CDR2 (germline): LNHDA, SQIVND (reference sequence). This CDR3 comprises 15 residues. Trimming took 4 bases from V and 4 from J; bases not matched to a gene: 4.

This rearrangement joins TRBV9 to TRBJ2-3, with D unresolved. Germline values: CDR1 SGDLS, CDR2 YYNGEE. The CDR3 is made up of 14 amino acids. Between the trimmed V and J ends, which lost 2 bases and 2 bases, there was a span of 9 bases. CDR3 coding DNA: TGTGCCAGCAGCGTCTGGCAGGACACAGATACGCAGTATTTT. This gives the protein CASSVWQDTDTQYF.

The V gene is TRBV11-2, the J gene TRBJ2-4; 7 bases are shared with TRBD2. V lost 2 bases and J lost 1; bases outside the gene matches: 8. Germline V gene sequence: CDR1 SGHAT, CDR2 FQNNGV. This CDR3 is 17 amino acids long. The CDR3 coding sequence is TGTGCCAGCAGCTTAACGGGAGGAGGAGTTGCCAAAAACATTCAGTACTTC. It codes for CASSLTGGGVAKNIQYF.

The chain couples TRBV6-5 to TRBJ2-7; the D call may be TRBD1 or TRBD2 (5 bases each). V lost 0 bases to trimming and J lost 7 bases, with 13 bases between them. The CDR3 extends over 14 amino acids. The germline V gene has CDR1 MNHEY and CDR2 SVGAGI. CDR3 region: CASSYSTGTGEQYF. CDR3 in DNA: TGTGCCAGCAGTTACTCTACCGGGACGGGAGAGCAGTACTTC.

The chain uses TRBV5-4 and TRBJ1-2; no clear D gene. Germline V gene sequence: CDR1 SGHNT, CDR2 YYREEE (reference sequence). V dropped 0 bases and J dropped 4 bases, with 13 bases sitting between them. The CDR3 is made up of 15 amino acids. The DNA of the CDR3 is TGTGCCAGCAGCTTGGCCGGGCCTTTGGGCTATGGCTACACCTTC. It encodes CASSLAGPLGYGYTF.

The V and J genes are TRBV7-2 and TRBJ2-7, with 8 bases fitting TRBD1. The CDR3 is made up of 12 amino acids. From germline, CDR1 is SGHTA and CDR2 FQGNSA. The V segment lost 5 bases and the J segment 7 bases; nucleotides outside the gene matches: 4. CDR3 bases: TGTGCCAGCAGCCGGACAGGGTTTGAGCAGTACTTC. Translated: CASSRTGFEQYF.

CDR3 residues: CASSFSGTGANVLTF. DNA for the CDR3: TGTGCCAGCAGCTTTTCGGGTACTGGGGCCAACGTCCTGACTTTC. The V call is TRBV7-8, the J call TRBJ2-6, with D hard to call. The CDR3 runs to 15 residues. The germline gives CDR1 SGHVS, CDR2 FQNEAQ. V lost 3 bases and J lost 2, with 8 bases in between.

The chain couples TRBV19 to TRBJ1-5; D remains unclear. V was pared by 5 bases and J by 0 bases, with 26 bases between. This CDR3 region has 20 residues. The V gene's germline CDR1 is LNHDA and CDR2 SQIVND (reference sequence). CDR3 residues: CASSDPTPTTQHYSNQPQHF. The CDR3 region has the DNA TGTGCCAGTAGTGACCCGACCCCCACGACCCAACACTATAGCAATCAGCCCCAGCATTTT.

CDR3 nucleotide sequence: TGTGCCAGCGACGGGGGGCGAGCCTACGAGCAGTACTTC. Translating it yields CASDGGRAYEQYF. This chain links TRBV6-1 with TRBJ2-7, with D tentatively TRBD2 (7 bases). Trimming shortened V by 8 bases and J by 2 bases, and 13 bases separated the two germline ends. Germline CDR1 and CDR2: MNHNS and SASEGT. This CDR3 contains 13 residues.

This chain links TRBV5-4 with TRBJ1-2; the match to TRBD1 covers 9 bases. This CDR3 contains 13 residues. Losses at the gene ends were 5 bases for V and 8 bases for J; bases not matched to a gene: 7. CDR1 and CDR2 (germline): SGHNT, YYREEE (reference sequence). The CDR3 DNA follows: TGTGCCAGCAGTCAACAGGGGGCGAGGGGCTACACCTTC. Translation gives CASSQQGARGYTF.

The genes are TRBV6-5 and TRBJ2-7; tentative D call: TRBD1 (6 bases). The CDR3 spans 15 residues. Germline V lookup: CDR1 MNHEY, CDR2 SVGAGI. Trimming left V 0 bases short and J 0 bases short, with 9 bases between. The CDR3 DNA sequence: TGTGCCAGCAGTTACTCGTGGGGGCCCTCCTACGAGCAGTACTTC. Translation gives CASSYSWGPSYEQYF.

The rearrangement links TRBV29-1 to TRBJ1-6, with no clear D. Germline V CDR1 and CDR2: SQVTM, ANQGSEA. The CDR3 runs to 13 residues. Between the trimmed V and J ends, which lost 5 bases and 7 bases, there was a span of 12 bases. The CDR3 sequence is CSVKWWENSPLHF. CDR3 sequence (DNA): TGCAGCGTTAAATGGTGGGAAAATTCACCCCTCCACTTT.

This clone has a single count. The rearrangement uses TRBV28 and TRBJ2-7, with D possibly TRBD2 on 6 matching bases. The length of the CDR3 is 13 residues. The V end lost 5 bases, the J end lost 3 bases, and 11 bases lay between the germline ends. Germline assignment: CDR1 MDHEN and CDR2 SYDVKM. CDR3 coding DNA: TGTGCCAGCAGTACCGGGAGTTACTACGAGCAGTACTTC. It specifies CASSTGSYYEQYF.

The rearrangement uses TRBV5-6 and TRBJ1-1; tentative D call: TRBD1 (5 bases). From germline, CDR1 is SGHDT and CDR2 YYEEEE. With 1 base removed from V and 4 bases from J, the gap between germline ends came to 8 bases. The length of the CDR3 is 13 residues. The CDR3 region has the DNA TGTGCCAGCAGCTTGAGGGGCGGCACTGAAGCTTTCTTT. Protein: CASSLRGGTEAFF.

V is TRBV6-6 and J is TRBJ1-6; the D gene is possibly TRBD1 (6 bases). Germline V gene lookup returns CDR1 MNHNY and CDR2 SVGAGI (reference sequence). The germline V and J ends were trimmed by 9 bases and 9 bases, with 18 bases remaining between them. This CDR3 is 14 amino acids long. Here the CDR3 DNA reads TGTGCCAGTTCACCACGGGGGCAGGGTTCACCCCTCCACTTT. Protein: CASSPRGQGSPLHF.